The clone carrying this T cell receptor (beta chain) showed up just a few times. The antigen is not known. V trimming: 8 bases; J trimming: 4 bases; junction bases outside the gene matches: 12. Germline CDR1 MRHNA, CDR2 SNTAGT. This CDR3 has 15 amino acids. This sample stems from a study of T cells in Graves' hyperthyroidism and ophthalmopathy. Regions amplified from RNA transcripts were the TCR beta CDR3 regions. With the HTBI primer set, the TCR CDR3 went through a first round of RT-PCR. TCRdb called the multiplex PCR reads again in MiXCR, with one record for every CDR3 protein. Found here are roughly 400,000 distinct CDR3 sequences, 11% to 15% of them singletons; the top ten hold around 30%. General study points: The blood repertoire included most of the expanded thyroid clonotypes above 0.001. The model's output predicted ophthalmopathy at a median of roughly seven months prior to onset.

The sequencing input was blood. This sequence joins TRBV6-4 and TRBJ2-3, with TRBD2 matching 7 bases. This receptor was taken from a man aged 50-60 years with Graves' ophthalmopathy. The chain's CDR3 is CASALTAGASDTQYF. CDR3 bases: TGTGCCAGCGCCCTTACGGCGGGAGCCTCAGATACGCAGTATTTT.